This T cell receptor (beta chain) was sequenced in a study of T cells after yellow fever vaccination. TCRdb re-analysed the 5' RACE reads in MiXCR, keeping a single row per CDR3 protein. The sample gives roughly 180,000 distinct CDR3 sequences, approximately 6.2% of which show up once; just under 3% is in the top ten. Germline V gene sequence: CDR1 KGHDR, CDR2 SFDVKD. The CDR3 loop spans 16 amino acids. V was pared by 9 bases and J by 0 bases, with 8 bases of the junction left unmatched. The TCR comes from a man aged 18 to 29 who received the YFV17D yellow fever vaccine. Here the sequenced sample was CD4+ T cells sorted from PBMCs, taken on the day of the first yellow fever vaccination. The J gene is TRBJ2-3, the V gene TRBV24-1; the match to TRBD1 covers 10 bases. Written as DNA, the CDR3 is TGTGCCACCGCGGGGACAGGGGAAAAAAGCACAGATACGCAGTATTTT. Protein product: CATAGTGEKSTDTQYF.